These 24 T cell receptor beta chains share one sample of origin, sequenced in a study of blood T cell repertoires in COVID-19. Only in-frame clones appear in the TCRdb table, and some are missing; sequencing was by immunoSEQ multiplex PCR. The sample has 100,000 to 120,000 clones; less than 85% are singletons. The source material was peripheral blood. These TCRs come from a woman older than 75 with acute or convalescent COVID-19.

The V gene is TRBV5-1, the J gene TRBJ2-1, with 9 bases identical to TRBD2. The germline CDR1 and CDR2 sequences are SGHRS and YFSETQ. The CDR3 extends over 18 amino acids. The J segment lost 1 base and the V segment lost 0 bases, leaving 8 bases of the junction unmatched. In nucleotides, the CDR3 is TGCGCCAGCAGCTTGGCGCTAGCGGGACAAACTTCCTACAATGAGCAGTTCTTC. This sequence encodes CASSLALAGQTSYNEQFF.

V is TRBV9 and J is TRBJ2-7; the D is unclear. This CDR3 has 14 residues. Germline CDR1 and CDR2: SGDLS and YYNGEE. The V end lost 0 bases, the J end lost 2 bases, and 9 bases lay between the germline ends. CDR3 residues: CASSVAPSPYEQYF. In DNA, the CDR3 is TGTGCCAGCAGCGTAGCCCCTAGTCCCTACGAGCAGTACTTC.

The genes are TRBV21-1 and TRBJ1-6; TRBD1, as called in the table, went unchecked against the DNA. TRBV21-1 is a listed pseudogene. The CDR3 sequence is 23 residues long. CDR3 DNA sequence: TGTGCCAGCAGCAAAACTAAGGATCAAGGACAGTTTCCTCACCGATTCTATAATTCACCCCTCCACTTT. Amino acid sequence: CASSKTKDQGQFPHRFYNSPLHF.

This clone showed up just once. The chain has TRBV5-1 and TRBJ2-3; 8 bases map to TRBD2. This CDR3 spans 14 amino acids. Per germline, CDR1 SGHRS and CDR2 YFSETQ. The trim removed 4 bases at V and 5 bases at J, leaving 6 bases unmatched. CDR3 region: CASSPGLVGDTQYF. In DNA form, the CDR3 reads TGCGCCAGCAGCCCGGGACTAGTAGGAGATACGCAGTATTTT.

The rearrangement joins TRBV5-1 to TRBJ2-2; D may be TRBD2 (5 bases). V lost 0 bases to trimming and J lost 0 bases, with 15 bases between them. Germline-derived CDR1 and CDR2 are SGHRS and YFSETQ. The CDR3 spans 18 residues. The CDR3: CASSLAGVLAANTGELFF. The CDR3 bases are TGCGCCAGCAGCTTGGCCGGGGTCCTGGCAGCGAACACCGGGGAGCTGTTTTTT.

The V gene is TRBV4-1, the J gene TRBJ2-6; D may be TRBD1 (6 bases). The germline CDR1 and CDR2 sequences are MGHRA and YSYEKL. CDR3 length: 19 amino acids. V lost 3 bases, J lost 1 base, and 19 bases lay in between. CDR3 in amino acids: CASSQGTWTGKSGANVLTF. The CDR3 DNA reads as TGCGCCAGCAGCCAGGGGACATGGACGGGCAAATCTGGGGCCAACGTCCTGACTTTC.

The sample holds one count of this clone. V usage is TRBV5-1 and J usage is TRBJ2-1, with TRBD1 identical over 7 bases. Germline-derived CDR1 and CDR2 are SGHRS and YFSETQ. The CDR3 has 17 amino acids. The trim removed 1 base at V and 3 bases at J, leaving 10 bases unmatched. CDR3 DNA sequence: TGCGCCAGCAGCTTGCTCCCTCCGGGACAGCTCTACAATGAGCAGTTCTTC. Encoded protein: CASSLLPPGQLYNEQFF.

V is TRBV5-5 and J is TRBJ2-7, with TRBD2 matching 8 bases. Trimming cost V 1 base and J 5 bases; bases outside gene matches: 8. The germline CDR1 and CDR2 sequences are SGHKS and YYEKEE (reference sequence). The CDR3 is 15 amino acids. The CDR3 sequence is CASSLSSGSFDEQYF. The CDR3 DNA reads TGTGCCAGCAGCTTGAGCAGCGGGAGCTTCGACGAGCAGTACTTC.

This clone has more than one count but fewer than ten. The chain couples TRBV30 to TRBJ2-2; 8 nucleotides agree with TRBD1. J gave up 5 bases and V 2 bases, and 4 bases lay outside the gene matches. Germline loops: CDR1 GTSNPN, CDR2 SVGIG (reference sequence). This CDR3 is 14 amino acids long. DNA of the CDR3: TGTGCCTGGAGTCGAACAGGGGGTACCGGGGAGCTGTTTTTT. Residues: CAWSRTGGTGELFF. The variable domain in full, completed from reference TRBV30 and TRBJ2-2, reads SQTIHQWPATLVQPVGSPLSLECTVEGTSNPNLYWYRQAAGRGLQLLFYSVGIGQISSEVPQNLSASRPQDRQFILSSKKLLLSDSGFYLCAWSRTGGTGELFFGEGSRLTVL.

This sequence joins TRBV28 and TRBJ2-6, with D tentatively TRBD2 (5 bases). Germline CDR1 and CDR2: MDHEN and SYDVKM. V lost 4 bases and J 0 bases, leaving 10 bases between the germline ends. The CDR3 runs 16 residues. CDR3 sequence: CASSSAGVSGANVLTF. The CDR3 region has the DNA TGTGCCAGCAGTTCCGCCGGGGTCTCTGGGGCCAACGTCCTGACTTTC.

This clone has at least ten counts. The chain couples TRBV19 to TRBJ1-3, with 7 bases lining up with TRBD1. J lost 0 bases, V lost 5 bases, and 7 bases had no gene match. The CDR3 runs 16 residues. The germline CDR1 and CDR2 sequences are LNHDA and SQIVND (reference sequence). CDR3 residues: CASSPGQPVSGNTIYF. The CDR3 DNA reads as TGTGCCAGTAGTCCGGGACAGCCAGTCTCTGGAAACACCATATATTTT.

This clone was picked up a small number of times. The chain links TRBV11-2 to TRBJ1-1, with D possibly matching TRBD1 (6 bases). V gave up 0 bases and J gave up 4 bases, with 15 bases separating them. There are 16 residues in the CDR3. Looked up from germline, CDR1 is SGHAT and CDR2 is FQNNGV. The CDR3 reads CASSLEFGQRTTEAFF. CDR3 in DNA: TGTGCCAGCAGCTTAGAATTCGGACAGAGGACCACTGAAGCTTTCTTT.

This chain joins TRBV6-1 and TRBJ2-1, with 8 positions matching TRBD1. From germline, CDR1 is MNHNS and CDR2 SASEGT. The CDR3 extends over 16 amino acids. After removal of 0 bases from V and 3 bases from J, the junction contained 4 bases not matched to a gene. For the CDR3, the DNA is TGTGCCAGCAGTGAAGCGGGACAGGTCCTCTACAATGAGCAGTTCTTC. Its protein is CASSEAGQVLYNEQFF.

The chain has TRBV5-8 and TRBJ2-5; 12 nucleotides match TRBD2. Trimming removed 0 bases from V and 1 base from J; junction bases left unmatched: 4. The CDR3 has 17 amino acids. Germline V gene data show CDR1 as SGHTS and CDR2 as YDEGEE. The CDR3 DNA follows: TGTGCCAGCAGCTTGGGGACTAGCGGGACCTCCCAAGAGACCCAGTACTTC. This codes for CASSLGTSGTSQETQYF.

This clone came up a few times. CDR3: CASSFGQNYGYTF. The CDR3 DNA follows: TGTGCCAGCAGCTTCGGACAAAACTATGGCTACACCTTC. V usage is TRBV7-9 and J usage is TRBJ1-2; maybe TRBD1 (5 bases). Trimming pared 3 bases from V and 2 bases from J, leaving 7 bases between. Germline CDR1 SEHNR, CDR2 FQNEAQ (reference sequence). The CDR3 covers 13 residues.

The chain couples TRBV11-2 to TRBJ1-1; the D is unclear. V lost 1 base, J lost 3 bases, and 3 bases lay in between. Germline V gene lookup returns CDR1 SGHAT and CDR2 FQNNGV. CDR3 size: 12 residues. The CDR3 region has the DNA TGTGCCAGCAGCTTAGGCGACACTGAAGCTTTCTTT. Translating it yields CASSLGDTEAFF.

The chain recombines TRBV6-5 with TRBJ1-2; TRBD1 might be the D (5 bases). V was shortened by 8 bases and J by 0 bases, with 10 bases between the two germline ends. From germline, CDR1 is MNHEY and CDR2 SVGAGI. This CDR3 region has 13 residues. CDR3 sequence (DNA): TGTGCCAGCGGAGAGACAGCTAACTATGGCTACACCTTC. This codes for CASGETANYGYTF.

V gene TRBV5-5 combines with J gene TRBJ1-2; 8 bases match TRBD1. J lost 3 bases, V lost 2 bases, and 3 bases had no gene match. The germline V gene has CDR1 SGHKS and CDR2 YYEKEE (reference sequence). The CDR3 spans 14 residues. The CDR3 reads CASSFGTGDYGYTF. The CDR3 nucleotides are TGTGCCAGCAGCTTCGGGACAGGAGACTATGGCTACACCTTC.

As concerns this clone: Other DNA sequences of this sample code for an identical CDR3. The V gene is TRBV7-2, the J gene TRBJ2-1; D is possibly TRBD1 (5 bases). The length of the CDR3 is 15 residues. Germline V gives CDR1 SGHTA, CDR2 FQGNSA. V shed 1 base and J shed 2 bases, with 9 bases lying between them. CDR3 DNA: TGTGCCAGCAGCTTAGGGCAGGGAACCTACAATGAGCAGTTCTTC. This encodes CASSLGQGTYNEQFF.

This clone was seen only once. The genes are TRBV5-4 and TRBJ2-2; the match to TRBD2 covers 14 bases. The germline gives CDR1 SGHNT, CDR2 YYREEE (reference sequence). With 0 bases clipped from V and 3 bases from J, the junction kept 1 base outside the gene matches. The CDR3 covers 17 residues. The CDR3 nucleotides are TGTGCCAGCAGCTTGGGGACTAGCGGGAGGTACACCGGGGAGCTGTTTTTT. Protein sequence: CASSLGTSGRYTGELFF.

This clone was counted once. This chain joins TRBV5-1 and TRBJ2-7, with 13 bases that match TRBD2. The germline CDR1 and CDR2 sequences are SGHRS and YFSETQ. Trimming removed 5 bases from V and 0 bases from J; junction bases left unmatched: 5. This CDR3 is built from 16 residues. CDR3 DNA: TGCGCCAGCAGGGGGACTAGCGGGGATAGCTCCTACGAGCAGTACTTC. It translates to CASRGTSGDSSYEQYF. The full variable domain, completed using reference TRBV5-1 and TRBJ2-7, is KAGVTQTPRYLIKTRGQQVTLSCSPISGHRSVSWYQQTPGQGLQFLFEYFSETQRNKGNFPGRFSGRQFSNSRSEMNVSTLELGDSALYLCASRGTSGDSSYEQYFGPGTRLTVT.

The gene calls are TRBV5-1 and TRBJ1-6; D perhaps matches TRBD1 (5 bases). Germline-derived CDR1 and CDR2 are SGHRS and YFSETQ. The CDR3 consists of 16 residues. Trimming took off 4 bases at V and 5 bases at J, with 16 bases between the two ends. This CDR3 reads CASSPLGGGNNSPLHF. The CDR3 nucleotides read TGCGCCAGCAGCCCCCTCGGGGGGGGAAATAATTCACCCCTCCACTTT.

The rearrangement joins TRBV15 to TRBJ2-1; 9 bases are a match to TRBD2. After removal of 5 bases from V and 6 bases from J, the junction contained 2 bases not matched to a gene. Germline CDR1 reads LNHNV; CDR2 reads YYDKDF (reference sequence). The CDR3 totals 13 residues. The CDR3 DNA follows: TGTGCCACCAGCCCGGGACTAGCCAATGAGCAGTTCTTC. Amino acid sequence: CATSPGLANEQFF.

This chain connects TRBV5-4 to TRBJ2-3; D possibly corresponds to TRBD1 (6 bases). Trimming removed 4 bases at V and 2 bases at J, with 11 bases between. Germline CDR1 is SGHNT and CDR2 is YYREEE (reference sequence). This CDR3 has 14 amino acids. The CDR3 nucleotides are TGTGCCAGCAGCCTGGACAGTAACACAGATACGCAGTATTTT. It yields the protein CASSLDSNTDTQYF.